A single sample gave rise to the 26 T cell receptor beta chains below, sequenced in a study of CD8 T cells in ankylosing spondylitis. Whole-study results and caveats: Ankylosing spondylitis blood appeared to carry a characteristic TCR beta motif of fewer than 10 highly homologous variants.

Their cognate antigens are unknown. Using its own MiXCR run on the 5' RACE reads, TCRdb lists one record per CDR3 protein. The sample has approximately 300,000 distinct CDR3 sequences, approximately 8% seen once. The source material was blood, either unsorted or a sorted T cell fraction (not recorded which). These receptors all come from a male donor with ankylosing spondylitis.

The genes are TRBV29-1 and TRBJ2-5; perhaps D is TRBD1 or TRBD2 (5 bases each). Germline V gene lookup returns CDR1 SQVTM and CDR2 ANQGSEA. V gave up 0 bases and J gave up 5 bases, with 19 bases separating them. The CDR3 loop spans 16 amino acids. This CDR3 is CSVEDRIREPGETQYF. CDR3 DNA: TGCAGCGTTGAAGATCGGATCAGGGAACCGGGGGAGACCCAGTACTTC.

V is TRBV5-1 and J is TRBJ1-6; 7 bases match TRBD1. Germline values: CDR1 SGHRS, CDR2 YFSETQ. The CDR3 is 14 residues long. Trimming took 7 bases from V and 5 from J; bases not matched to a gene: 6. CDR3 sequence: CASQNTGDNSPLHF. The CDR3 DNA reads TGCGCCAGCCAGAATACAGGGGATAATTCACCCCTCCACTTT.

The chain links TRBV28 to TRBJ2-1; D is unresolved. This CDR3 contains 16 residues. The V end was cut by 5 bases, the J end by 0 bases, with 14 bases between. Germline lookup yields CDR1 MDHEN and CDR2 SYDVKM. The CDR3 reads CASSPPSYSSYNEQFF. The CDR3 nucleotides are TGTGCCAGCAGTCCGCCATCCTATAGCTCCTACAATGAGCAGTTCTTC.

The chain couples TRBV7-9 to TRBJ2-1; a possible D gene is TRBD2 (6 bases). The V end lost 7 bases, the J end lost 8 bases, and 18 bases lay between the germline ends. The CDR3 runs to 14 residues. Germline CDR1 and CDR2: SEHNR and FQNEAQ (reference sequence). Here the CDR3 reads CASKPPTREDEQFF. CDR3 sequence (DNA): TGTGCCAGCAAACCACCTACGAGGGAGGATGAGCAGTTCTTC.

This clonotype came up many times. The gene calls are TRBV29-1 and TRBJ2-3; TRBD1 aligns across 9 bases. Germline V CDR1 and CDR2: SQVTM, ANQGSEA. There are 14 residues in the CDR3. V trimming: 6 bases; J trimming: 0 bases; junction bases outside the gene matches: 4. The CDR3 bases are TGCAGCGTATGGACAGGGGTTAGCACAGATACGCAGTATTTT. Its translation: CSVWTGVSTDTQYF.

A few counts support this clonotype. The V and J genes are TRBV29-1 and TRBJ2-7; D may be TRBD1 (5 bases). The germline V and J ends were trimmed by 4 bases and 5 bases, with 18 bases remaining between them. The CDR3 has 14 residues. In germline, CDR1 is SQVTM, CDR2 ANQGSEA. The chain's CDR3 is CSVVYGPSRDEQYF. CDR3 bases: TGCAGCGTTGTTTACGGGCCGAGCAGGGACGAGCAGTACTTC.

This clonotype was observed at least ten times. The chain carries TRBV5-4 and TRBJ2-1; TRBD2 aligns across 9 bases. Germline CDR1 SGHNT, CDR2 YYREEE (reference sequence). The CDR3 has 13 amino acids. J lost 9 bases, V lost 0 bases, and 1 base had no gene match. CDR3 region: CASSLGTSVEQFF. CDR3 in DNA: TGTGCCAGCAGCTTGGGGACTAGCGTTGAGCAGTTCTTC. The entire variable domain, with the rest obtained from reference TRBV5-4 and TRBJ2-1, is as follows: ETGVTQSPTHLIKTRGQQVTLRCSSQSGHNTVSWYQQALGQGPQFIFQYYREEENGRGNFPPRFSGLQFPNYSSELNVNALELDDSALYLCASSLGTSVEQFFGPGTRLTVL.

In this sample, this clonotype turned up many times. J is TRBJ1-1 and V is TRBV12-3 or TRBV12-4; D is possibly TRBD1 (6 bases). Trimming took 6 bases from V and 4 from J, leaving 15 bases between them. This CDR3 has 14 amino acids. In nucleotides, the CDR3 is TGTGCCAGCAGCATCACACAGGGCGCCACTGAAGCTTTCTTT. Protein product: CASSITQGATEAFF.

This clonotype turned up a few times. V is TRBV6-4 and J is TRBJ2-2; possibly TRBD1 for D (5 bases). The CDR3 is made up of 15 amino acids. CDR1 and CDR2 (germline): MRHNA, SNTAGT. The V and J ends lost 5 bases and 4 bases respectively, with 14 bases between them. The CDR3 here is CASSPRQSGTGELFF. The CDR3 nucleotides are TGTGCCAGCAGTCCGAGACAGTCGGGCACCGGGGAGCTGTTTTTT.

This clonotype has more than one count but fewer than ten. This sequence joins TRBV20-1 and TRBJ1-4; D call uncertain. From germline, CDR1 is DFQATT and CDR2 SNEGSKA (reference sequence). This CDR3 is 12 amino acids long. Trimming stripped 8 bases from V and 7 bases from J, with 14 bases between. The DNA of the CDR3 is TGCAGTATCCGGGATGCTAGTGAAAAACTGTTTTTT. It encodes CSIRDASEKLFF.

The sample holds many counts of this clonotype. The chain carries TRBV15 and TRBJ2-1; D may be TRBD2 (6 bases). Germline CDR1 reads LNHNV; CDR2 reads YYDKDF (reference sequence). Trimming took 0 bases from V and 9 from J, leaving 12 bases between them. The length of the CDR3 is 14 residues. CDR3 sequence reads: CATSRELGDSEQFF. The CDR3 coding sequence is TGTGCCACCAGCAGAGAGCTAGGGGACTCTGAGCAGTTCTTC.

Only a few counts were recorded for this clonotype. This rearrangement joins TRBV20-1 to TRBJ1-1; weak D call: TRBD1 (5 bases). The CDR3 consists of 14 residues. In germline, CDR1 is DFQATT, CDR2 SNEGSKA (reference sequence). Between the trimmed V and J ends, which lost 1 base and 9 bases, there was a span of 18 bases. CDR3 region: CSARVTLGQGKAFF. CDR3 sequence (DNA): TGCAGTGCTAGAGTAACTTTAGGGCAGGGTAAAGCTTTCTTT.

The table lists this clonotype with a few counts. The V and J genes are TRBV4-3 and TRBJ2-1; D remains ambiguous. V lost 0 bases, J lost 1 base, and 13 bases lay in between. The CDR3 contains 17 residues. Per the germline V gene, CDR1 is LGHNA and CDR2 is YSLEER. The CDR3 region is CASSQDVSTSSYNEQFF. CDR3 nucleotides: TGCGCCAGCAGCCAAGACGTCTCGACTTCTTCCTACAATGAGCAGTTCTTC.

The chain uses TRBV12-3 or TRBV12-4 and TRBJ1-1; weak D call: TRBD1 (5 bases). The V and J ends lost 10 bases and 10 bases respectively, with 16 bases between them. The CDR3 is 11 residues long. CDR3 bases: TGTGCCATCTCGGGGGGGAATGGAGCTTTCTTT. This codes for CAISGGNGAFF.

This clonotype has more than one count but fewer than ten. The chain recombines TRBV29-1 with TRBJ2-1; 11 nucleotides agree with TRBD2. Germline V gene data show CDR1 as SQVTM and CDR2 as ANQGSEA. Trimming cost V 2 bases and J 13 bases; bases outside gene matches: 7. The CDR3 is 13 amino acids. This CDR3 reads CSVEPTGTSGQFF. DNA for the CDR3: TGCAGCGTTGAACCGACCGGGACTAGCGGACAGTTCTTC.

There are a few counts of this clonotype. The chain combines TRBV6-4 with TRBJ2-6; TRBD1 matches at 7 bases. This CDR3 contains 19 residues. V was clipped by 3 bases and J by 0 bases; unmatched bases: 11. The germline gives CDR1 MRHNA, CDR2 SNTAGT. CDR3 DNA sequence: TGTGCCAGCAGTGAATCGAAGGGCAGGGGGTTCTCTGGGGCCAACGTCCTGACTTTC. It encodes CASSESKGRGFSGANVLTF.

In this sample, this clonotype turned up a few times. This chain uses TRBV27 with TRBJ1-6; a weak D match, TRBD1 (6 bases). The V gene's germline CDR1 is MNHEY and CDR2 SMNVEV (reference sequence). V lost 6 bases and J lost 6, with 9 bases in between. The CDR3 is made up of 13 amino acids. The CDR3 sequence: CASRGRGNSPLHF. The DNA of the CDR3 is TGTGCCAGCAGGGGCAGGGGTAATTCACCCCTCCACTTT.

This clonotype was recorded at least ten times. The CDR3 region is CASSYVAGGGYEQYF. The CDR3 DNA follows: TGCGCCAGCAGCTACGTAGCGGGAGGAGGATACGAGCAGTACTTC. V is TRBV5-1 and J is TRBJ2-7, with 10 bases that match TRBD2. Trimming cost V 3 bases and J 4 bases; bases outside gene matches: 7. Looked up from germline, CDR1 is SGHRS and CDR2 is YFSETQ. The CDR3 has 15 amino acids.

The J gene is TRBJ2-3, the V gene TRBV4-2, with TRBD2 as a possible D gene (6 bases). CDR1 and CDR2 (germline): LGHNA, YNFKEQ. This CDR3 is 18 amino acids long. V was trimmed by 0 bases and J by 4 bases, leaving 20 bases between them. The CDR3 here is CASSQDRGRKTVPDTQYF. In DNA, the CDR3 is TGTGCCAGCAGCCAAGATCGGGGGAGGAAAACGGTCCCAGATACGCAGTATTTT.

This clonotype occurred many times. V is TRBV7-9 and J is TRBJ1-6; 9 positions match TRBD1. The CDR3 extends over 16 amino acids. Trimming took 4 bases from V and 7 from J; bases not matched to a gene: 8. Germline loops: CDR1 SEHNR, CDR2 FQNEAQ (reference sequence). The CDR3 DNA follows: TGTGCCAGCAGCTCAGTCGTCGGGACAGGGAATTCACCCCTCCACTTT. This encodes CASSSVVGTGNSPLHF.

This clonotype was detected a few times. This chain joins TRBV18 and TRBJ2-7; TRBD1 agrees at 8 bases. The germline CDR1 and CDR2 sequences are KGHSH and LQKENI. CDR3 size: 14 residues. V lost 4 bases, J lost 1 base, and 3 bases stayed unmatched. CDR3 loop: CASSQDRESYEQYF. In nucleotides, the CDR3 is TGTGCCAGCTCACAGGACAGGGAGTCCTACGAGCAGTACTTC.

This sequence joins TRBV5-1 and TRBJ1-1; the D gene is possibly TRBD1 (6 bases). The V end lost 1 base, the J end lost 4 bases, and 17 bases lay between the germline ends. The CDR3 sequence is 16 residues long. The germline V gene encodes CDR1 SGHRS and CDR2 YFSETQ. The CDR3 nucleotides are TGCGCCAGCAGCTTGTTATCCGGGGAGGGGGGCACTGAAGCTTTCTTT. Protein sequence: CASSLLSGEGGTEAFF.

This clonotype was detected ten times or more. CDR3: CSAPQTVNEQFF. CDR3 bases: TGCAGCGCTCCCCAGACTGTCAATGAGCAGTTCTTC. This chain uses TRBV29-1 with TRBJ2-1; unclear D gene. The CDR3 totals 12 residues. V lost 7 bases to trimming and J lost 6 bases, with 13 bases between them. In germline, CDR1 is SQVTM, CDR2 ANQGSEA.

The CDR3 DNA reads TGCAGTGCTAGAGATATAGGGGGTCACGGGGAGCTGTTTTTT. This codes for CSARDIGGHGELFF. The chain has TRBV20-1 and TRBJ2-2, with D possibly TRBD1 on 6 matching bases. Germline V gene sequence: CDR1 DFQATT, CDR2 SNEGSKA (reference sequence). CDR3 length equals 14 residues. Deletions cut 0 bases from V and 7 bases from J, with 12 bases between.

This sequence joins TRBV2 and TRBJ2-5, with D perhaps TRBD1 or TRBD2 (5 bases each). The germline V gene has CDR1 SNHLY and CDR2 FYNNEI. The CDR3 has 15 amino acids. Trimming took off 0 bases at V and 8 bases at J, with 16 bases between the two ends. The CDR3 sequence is CASSEAGTTLGTQYF. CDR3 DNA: TGTGCCAGCAGTGAAGCGGGGACCACTCTGGGTACCCAGTACTTC.

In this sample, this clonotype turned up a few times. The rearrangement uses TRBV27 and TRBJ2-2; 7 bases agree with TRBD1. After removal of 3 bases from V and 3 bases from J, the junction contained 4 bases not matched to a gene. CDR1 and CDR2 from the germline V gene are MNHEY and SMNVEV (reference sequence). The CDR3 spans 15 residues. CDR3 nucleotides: TGTGCCAGCAGTTTCCGGGACAGAGACACCGGGGAGCTGTTTTTT. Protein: CASSFRDRDTGELFF.